This is a list of T cell receptor beta chains from one sample in a study of T cell responses to AZD1222 COVID-19 vaccine. Some clones are missing from TCRdb's copy, which holds only in-frame ones; the method was immunoSEQ multiplex PCR. The table records about 66,000 clones, roughly 87% of them present only once. The input for sequencing was peripheral blood, taken on day 0 of AZD1222 vaccination. Receptor source: an adult in good health. Both conserved end residues are part of each CDR3. D genes are given only for firm matches. Clone size, where shown, is once, few, many, or a class for clones that have expanded.

V	D	size	J	DNA	CDR3
TRBV20-1	.	.	TRBJ1-1	TGCAGTGCTAGACAGGGGACTGAAGCTTTCTTT	CSARQGTEAFF
TRBV5-6	.	.	TRBJ1-2	TGTGCCAGCAGCTTAACGGACAATTATGGCTACACCTTC	CASSLTDNYGYTF
TRBV20-1	TRBD2	.	TRBJ2-7	TGCAGTGCTAGTCGACTAGCGAGTACCTACGAGCAGTACTTC	CSASRLASTYEQYF
TRBV4-2	TRBD1	.	TRBJ1-2	TGTGCCAGCAGCCAAGAGAGGACAGGGGACTATGGCTACACCTTC	CASSQERTGDYGYTF
TRBV12-5	.	.	TRBJ2-7	TGTGCTAGTGGTTTTTACCGGGCGTGGGCCCCCGACTACGAGCAGTACTTC	CASGFYRAWAPDYEQYF
TRBV19	.	.	TRBJ1-4	TGTGCCAGTAGTATAAATAGACAAGCTAATGAAAAACTGTTTTTT	CASSINRQANEKLFF
TRBV7-2	.	.	TRBJ2-1	TGTGCCAGCAGCTTAGTTAGGCTAGACAATGAGCAGTTCTTC	CASSLVRLDNEQFF
TRBV5-1	.	.	TRBJ1-3	TGCGCCAGCAGCTGGAGGGACGGAAGCTCTGGAAACACCATATATTTT	CASSWRDGSSGNTIYF
TRBV5-1	.	.	TRBJ1-5	TGCGCCAGCAGCTTGGGGGACCCGGGGGCGAACCAGCCCCAGCATTTT	CASSLGDPGANQPQHF
TRBV6-5	TRBD1	.	TRBJ2-3	TGTGCCAGCAGGCGGGTCGGGACAGGCACAGATACGCAGTATTTT	CASRRVGTGTDTQYF
TRBV28	TRBD2	.	TRBJ2-3	TGTGCCAGCAGTTTACCCAGCGGGAGGAGGTATACGCAGTATTTT	CASSLPSGRRYTQYF
TRBV28	.	once	TRBJ2-4	TGTGCCAGCAGTGTCACGTCCCTAGCCAAAAACATTCAGTACTTC	CASSVTSLAKNIQYF
TRBV6-5	TRBD2	.	TRBJ2-7	TGTGCCAGCAGAGGACTAGCGGGAAGTCAGCAGTACTTC	CASRGLAGSQQYF
TRBV18	TRBD2	.	TRBJ2-2	TGTGCCAGCTCACCACGGACTAGCGGGGAAAACACCGGGGAGCTGTTTTTT	CASSPRTSGENTGELFF
TRBV7-9	TRBD2	.	TRBJ2-7	TGTGCCAGCAGCCCCCTCAGCGGGAGCTCCTACGAGCAGTACTTC	CASSPLSGSSYEQYF
TRBV6-1	.	.	TRBJ2-1	TGTGCCAGCAGCCCGACAGTCCATGAGCAGTTCTTC	CASSPTVHEQFF
TRBV30	.	.	TRBJ1-5	TGTGCCTGGGCTGGGCAGGGTAATCAGCCCCAGCATTTT	CAWAGQGNQPQHF
TRBV5-1	.	.	TRBJ2-3	TGCGCCAGCAGCTTGGACAGGAGCACAGATACGCAGTATTTT	CASSLDRSTDTQYF
TRBV30	.	.	TRBJ1-4	TGTGCCTGGAGACCAGGGCAGGGGAGAGAAAAACTGTTTTTT	CAWRPGQGREKLFF
TRBV6-5	TRBD2	.	TRBJ2-5	TGTGCCAGCAGAGGACTAGCGGGGGGGCTGGAGACCCAGTACTTC	CASRGLAGGLETQYF
TRBV11-3	TRBD1	few	TRBJ1-2	TGTGCCAGCAGCCCCCCCCGGGACAGTTATGGCTACACCTTC	CASSPPRDSYGYTF
TRBV14	TRBD1	.	TRBJ2-1	TGTGCCAGCAGGGGACAGGGTTCCAACAATGAGCAGTTCTTC	CASRGQGSNNEQFF
TRBV4-1	.	once	TRBJ1-4	TGCGCCAGCAGCCAAGGGCCCATTACAGGGAATCGGAGAAAACTGTTTTTT	CASSQGPITGNRRKLFF
TRBV11-3	.	.	TRBJ2-2	TGTGCCAGCAGCTTATCAGAAATCGCCGGGGAGCTGTTTTTT	CASSLSEIAGELFF
TRBV11-1	.	.	TRBJ1-1	TGTGCCAGCAGCTGGGGCAGGCTGAACACTGAAGCTTTCTTT	CASSWGRLNTEAFF
TRBV7-2	.	.	TRBJ2-7	TGTGCCAGCAGGCTGAACAGCTACGAGCAGTACTTC	CASRLNSYEQYF
TRBV4-1	TRBD2	.	TRBJ2-5	TGCGCCAGCAGCCAAGATATAGCGGGGGGAACCCAAGAGACCCAGTACTTC	CASSQDIAGGTQETQYF
TRBV6-6	.	.	TRBJ1-5	TGTGCCAGCAGTTCACAGCTCAATCAGCCCCAGCATTTT	CASSSQLNQPQHF
TRBV30	TRBD1	.	TRBJ1-1	TGTGCCTGGTCGCAGGGGGTGAGGGCTGAAGCTTTCTTT	CAWSQGVRAEAFF
TRBV3-1/TRBV3-2	.	few	TRBJ2-1	TGTGCCAGCAGCCAAGATCCGGGGAGCCCCCAAAGGGGGTTCTTC	CASSQDPGSPQRGFF
TRBV30	.	.	TRBJ2-5	TGTGCCGGGAGAGACAAGTACCAAGAGACCCAGTACTTC	CAGRDKYQETQYF
TRBV19	TRBD2	.	TRBJ2-7	TGTGCCAGTAGTCTAAGGCCGGGACTAGCGGGAGAAGGCTACGAGCAGTACTTC	CASSLRPGLAGEGYEQYF
TRBV6-5	.	once	TRBJ1-1	TGTGCCAGCAGTTACCGCACTGAAGCTTTCTTT	CASSYRTEAFF
TRBV24-1	TRBD1	.	TRBJ2-6	TGTGCCACCAGTGGGAGGACAGGTCTCTCTGGGGCCAACGTCCTGACTTTC	CATSGRTGLSGANVLTF
TRBV7-3	TRBD2	.	TRBJ2-2	TGTGCCAGCAGCTTAATAGATCCGGGACTAGCGGGCGGGGAGCTGTTTTTT	CASSLIDPGLAGGELFF
TRBV10-1	.	.	TRBJ1-2	TGCGCCAGCAGTCTAACAGGGATCCGTGGCTACACCTTC	CASSLTGIRGYTF
TRBV2	.	.	TRBJ2-5	TGTGCCAGCAGTGCCAGACAGGTGGGAGAGACCCAGTACTTC	CASSARQVGETQYF
TRBV27	.	.	TRBJ2-5	TGTGCCAGCAGCCGATTGGGCGAACAAGAGACCCAGTACTTC	CASSRLGEQETQYF
TRBV19	TRBD1	.	TRBJ1-4	TGTGCCAGTAGGCGGACAGGGGCCACTTTTGGGGAACTGTTTTTT	CASRRTGATFGELFF
TRBV24-1	TRBD2	.	TRBJ2-7	TGTGCCACCAGTGATCCTACTAGCGGGAGCCTCAGAGGGCAGTACTTC	CATSDPTSGSLRGQYF
TRBV10-1	.	.	TRBJ2-2	TGCGCCAGCAGCGGCGGGATTAACACCGGGGAGCTGTTTTTT	CASSGGINTGELFF
TRBV7-2	.	.	TRBJ1-2	TGTGCCAGCAGCTCGGACAGCCCCTATGGCTACACCTTC	CASSSDSPYGYTF
TRBV6-5	TRBD1	.	TRBJ1-2	TGTGCCAGCAGTTACTCGGGACAGGGGACATCCTACACCTTC	CASSYSGQGTSYTF
TRBV6-5	TRBD2	.	TRBJ2-1	TGTGCCAGCAGTTTCACTAGCGTAGTATCCTACAATGAGCAGTTCTTC	CASSFTSVVSYNEQFF
TRBV5-5	TRBD1	.	TRBJ1-1	TGTGCCAGCACCGCATCGGACAGGGCCCGAACCACTGAAGCTTTCTTT	CASTASDRARTTEAFF
TRBV12-3/TRBV12-4	.	.	TRBJ1-6	TGTGCCAGCAGTTTCAGGGATTCACCCCTCCACTTT	CASSFRDSPLHF
TRBV2	TRBD1	.	TRBJ2-1	TGTGCCAGCAGTGATGTCGACAGGGTATACAATGAGCAGTTCTTC	CASSDVDRVYNEQFF
TRBV5-8	.	.	TRBJ1-2	TGTGCCAGCAGCCCGACAGGATCGGCCGGCTACACCTTC	CASSPTGSAGYTF
TRBV21-1	.	.	TRBJ2-2	TGTGCCAGCAGCAAGACAGAAGAGGGCGGGGAGCTGTTTTTT	CASSKTEEGGELFF
TRBV9	.	.	TRBJ2-7	TGTGCCAGCAGCGTAGATGGCACGACAAGCTACGAGCAGTACTTC	CASSVDGTTSYEQYF
TRBV30	.	.	TRBJ1-1	TGTGCCTGGAGTGGGGCAGAGACTGGTGCTAACACTGAAGCTTTCTTT	CAWSGAETGANTEAFF
TRBV9	.	.	TRBJ2-1	TGTGCCAGCAGCGTAGCTATGGATCCCGAGCAGTTCTTC	CASSVAMDPEQFF
TRBV21-1	.	.	TRBJ2-3	TGTGCCAGCAGCAAAAACGCTAGGAACCCTCAAGAGGCAGATACGCAGTATTTT	CASSKNARNPQEADTQYF
TRBV7-2	.	.	TRBJ1-4	TGTGCCAGCAGCCTGTTTGGCCAGGGTAATGAAAAACTGTTTTTT	CASSLFGQGNEKLFF
TRBV4-1	.	.	TRBJ2-1	TGCGCCAGCAGCCAGTCAGGGTCCTATTCCTACAATGAGCAGTTCTTC	CASSQSGSYSYNEQFF